One sample yielded the 18 T cell receptor beta chains listed below, sequenced in a study of T cell clonotyping in hematopoietic cell transplantation. Time point noted: recipient sample about 28 days before transplant, after cytoreduction. The repertoire was sequenced with immunoSEQ multiplex PCR; TCRdb's copy has only in-frame clones and lacks some. This table holds thousands of clones, 65% to 85% found once. This material consisted of peripheral blood mononuclear cells, taken before stem cell transplant. These receptors all stem from a man aged 55 to 70 with acute myeloid leukemia. Some clones in this sample may be carry-over from other donors' samples.

The J gene is TRBJ2-7, the V gene TRBV30; 8 bases match TRBD2. Germline CDR1 reads GTSNPN; CDR2 reads SVGIG (reference sequence). Unmatched junction bases numbered 6, after V lost 0 bases and J lost 2 bases. The CDR3 sequence is 15 residues long. The chain's CDR3 is CAWSVRGRGAYEQYF. The CDR3 DNA sequence: TGTGCCTGGAGTGTACGGGGGCGGGGGGCCTACGAGCAGTACTTC.

This chain connects TRBV6-1 to TRBJ2-4; D unclear. The CDR3 is 13 residues long. The ends were cut back, 4 bases at V and 9 bases at J, with 13 bases in the middle. In germline, CDR1 is MNHNS, CDR2 SASEGT. Written as DNA, the CDR3 is TGTGCCAGCAGTGGGGAACATTATACCATTCAGTACTTC. Translating gives CASSGEHYTIQYF.

The V call is TRBV5-1, the J call TRBJ2-5; D may be TRBD1 or TRBD2 (5 bases each). The CDR3 loop spans 13 amino acids. CDR1 and CDR2 (germline): SGHRS, YFSETQ. V gave up 2 bases and J gave up 7 bases, with 12 bases separating them. The CDR3 region is CASSFQGDGTQYF. CDR3 bases: TGCGCCAGCAGCTTCCAGGGAGACGGGACCCAGTACTTC.

V and J are TRBV19 and TRBJ1-1; the match to TRBD1 covers 7 bases. The germline V gene has CDR1 LNHDA and CDR2 SQIVND (reference sequence). There are 15 residues in the CDR3. V lost 5 bases and J lost 0; bases outside the gene matches: 6. The CDR3 coding sequence is TGTGCCAGTAGTCCCCCCGGGACAGTGAACACTGAAGCTTTCTTT. It is translated as CASSPPGTVNTEAFF.

The chain uses TRBV10-3 and TRBJ1-1, with 9 bases matching TRBD1. The CDR3 spans 15 residues. Trimming cost V 7 bases and J 1 base; bases outside gene matches: 7. The V gene's germline CDR1 is ENHRY and CDR2 SYGVKD. The CDR3 spells CAITDRGSGNTEAFF. CDR3 nucleotide sequence: TGTGCCATCACCGACAGGGGGTCCGGGAACACTGAAGCTTTCTTT.

The chain recombines TRBV4-2 with TRBJ2-7; D possibly corresponds to TRBD1 (7 bases). The germline V gene has CDR1 LGHNA and CDR2 YNFKEQ. The CDR3 has 17 residues. The V end was cut by 4 bases, the J end by 2 bases, with 21 bases between. The CDR3 coding sequence is TGTGCCAGCAGCCCCTACTTCCAGGGGGGCGAAGCCTACGAGCAGTACTTC. Translation: CASSPYFQGGEAYEQYF.

The genes are TRBV4-1 and TRBJ2-3, with D hard to call. In germline, CDR1 is MGHRA, CDR2 YSYEKL. V lost 0 bases and J 5 bases, leaving 12 bases between the germline ends. This CDR3 has 15 amino acids. The CDR3 DNA is TGCGCCAGCAGCCAAGATCGAGAGTCCGGAGATACGCAGTATTTT. Protein product: CASSQDRESGDTQYF.

This clone was seen just once. The V call is TRBV27, the J call TRBJ2-5; D is unresolved. CDR3 length: 10 amino acids. CDR1 is MNHEY and CDR2 is SMNVEV in the germline V gene (reference sequence). V lost 8 bases to trimming and J lost 10 bases, with 11 bases between them. The CDR3 sequence is CASGLPSQYF. CDR3 nucleotide sequence: TGTGCCAGCGGCCTGCCGAGCCAGTACTTC.

Only one count was recorded for this clone. The J gene is TRBJ2-7, the V gene TRBV7-8, with D unclear. V lost 5 bases and J 0 bases, leaving 20 bases between the germline ends. There are 17 residues in the CDR3. Germline-derived CDR1 and CDR2 are SGHVS and FQNEAQ. This chain's CDR3 is CASSPEGGQIASYEQYF. CDR3 coding DNA: TGTGCCAGCAGCCCAGAAGGTGGCCAGATTGCCTCCTACGAGCAGTACTTC.

The V call is TRBV11-3, the J call TRBJ2-5; 7 nucleotides align to TRBD2. Germline-derived CDR1 and CDR2 are SGHNT and YENEEA. The length of the CDR3 is 15 residues. Trimming removed 1 base from V and 2 bases from J; junction bases left unmatched: 4. The CDR3 nucleotides read TGTGCCAGCAGCTTAGGAGCGGGAAGGCAAGAGACCCAGTACTTC. Translated, it gives CASSLGAGRQETQYF.

The chain carries TRBV6-1 and TRBJ1-3; weak D call: TRBD1 (5 bases). With 2 bases removed from V and 0 bases from J, the gap between germline ends came to 11 bases. Germline CDR1 MNHNS, CDR2 SASEGT. The CDR3 has 16 residues. The CDR3 sequence is CASSELADSSGNTIYF. Written as DNA, the CDR3 is TGTGCCAGCAGTGAACTCGCAGACAGCTCTGGAAACACCATATATTTT.

Written as DNA, the CDR3 is TGTGCCAGCAGCTTGGAGGAGGGTTCCGAGCAGTACTTC. This translates into CASSLEEGSEQYF. The chain uses TRBV5-6 and TRBJ2-7, with D possibly TRBD2 on 6 matching bases. Germline-derived CDR1 and CDR2 are SGHDT and YYEEEE. V was shortened by 0 bases and J by 6 bases, with 10 bases between the two germline ends. The length of the CDR3 is 13 residues.

This chain connects TRBV9 to TRBJ2-1, with D possibly matching TRBD2 (6 bases). The V gene lost 0 bases and the J gene lost 1 base, with 11 bases spanning the gap. Germline V gives CDR1 SGDLS, CDR2 YYNGEE. The CDR3 length is 16 residues. CDR3: CASSVDGGISYNEQFF. DNA of the CDR3: TGTGCCAGCAGCGTAGACGGGGGAATTTCCTACAATGAGCAGTTCTTC.

This chain uses TRBV28 with TRBJ2-7; D may be TRBD1 (5 bases). Trimming pared 7 bases from V and 5 bases from J, leaving 18 bases between. The CDR3 is 14 amino acids. In germline, CDR1 is MDHEN, CDR2 SYDVKM. The CDR3 region has the DNA TGTGCCAGCACCCTCGGCAGGGTGTCCCACGAGCAGTACTTC. Residues: CASTLGRVSHEQYF.

This clone ranks as medium-sized. The rearrangement links TRBV11-2 to TRBJ2-5; D is unclear. Germline V lookup: CDR1 SGHAT, CDR2 FQNNGV. Trimming took 1 base from V and 2 from J, leaving 11 bases between them. This CDR3 is 15 amino acids long. The CDR3 DNA reads TGTGCCAGCAGCTTAGGGGCTAGTCCTCAAGAGACCCAGTACTTC. This gives the protein CASSLGASPQETQYF. Filled out from reference TRBV11-2 and TRBJ2-5, the complete variable domain reads EAGVAQSPRYKIIEKRQSVAFWCNPISGHATLYWYQQILGQGPKLLIQFQNNGVVDDSQLPKDRFSAERLKGVDSTLKIQPAKLEDSAVYLCASSLGASPQETQYFGPGTRLLVL.

CDR3 sequence (DNA): TGTGCCAGCAGTGAAAGTAGTAGCGGAGAGACCCAGTACTTC. It encodes CASSESSSGETQYF. The chain links TRBV6-1 to TRBJ2-5, with a weak D call TRBD2 (6 bases). V shed 2 bases and J shed 4 bases, with 11 bases lying between them. This CDR3 has 14 amino acids. Germline values: CDR1 MNHNS, CDR2 SASEGT.

The chain employs TRBV30 and TRBJ2-7; D remains unclear. Germline lookup yields CDR1 GTSNPN and CDR2 SVGIG (reference sequence). Trimming shortened V by 0 bases and J by 3 bases, and 3 bases separated the two germline ends. CDR3 size: 11 residues. The CDR3 DNA reads as TGTGCCTGGAGTGTCGGCTACGAGCAGTACTTC. It specifies CAWSVGYEQYF.

This rearrangement joins TRBV28 to TRBJ1-4, with 7 bases lining up with TRBD1. This CDR3 contains 17 residues. CDR1 is MDHEN, CDR2 SYDVKM, per germline. Unmatched junction bases numbered 15, after V lost 11 bases and J lost 0 bases. CDR3 DNA: TGTGCCGCCCACCCAGGGGGACAATTCACAACTAATGAAAAACTGTTTTTT. It specifies CAAHPGGQFTTNEKLFF.